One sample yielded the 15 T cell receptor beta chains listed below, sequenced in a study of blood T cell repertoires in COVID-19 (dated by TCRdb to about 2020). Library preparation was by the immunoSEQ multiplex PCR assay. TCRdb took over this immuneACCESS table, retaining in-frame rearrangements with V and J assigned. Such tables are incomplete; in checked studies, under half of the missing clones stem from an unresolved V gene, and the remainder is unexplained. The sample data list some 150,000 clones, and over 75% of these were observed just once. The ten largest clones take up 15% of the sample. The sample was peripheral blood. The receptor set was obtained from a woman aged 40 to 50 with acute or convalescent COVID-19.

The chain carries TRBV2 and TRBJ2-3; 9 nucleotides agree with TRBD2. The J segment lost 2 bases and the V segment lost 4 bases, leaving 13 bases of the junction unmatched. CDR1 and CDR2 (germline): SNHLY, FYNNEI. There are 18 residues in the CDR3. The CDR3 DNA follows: TGTGCCAGCAGTGCAAGAACAAGGCGGGGGGGACCCACAGATACGCAGTATTTT. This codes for CASSARTRRGGPTDTQYF. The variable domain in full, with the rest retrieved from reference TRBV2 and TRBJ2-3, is EPEVTQTPSHQVTQMGQEVILRCVPISNHLYFYWYRQILGQKVEFLVSFYNNEISEKSEIFDDQFSVERPDGSNFTLKIRSTKLEDSAMYFCASSARTRRGGPTDTQYFGPGTRLTVL.

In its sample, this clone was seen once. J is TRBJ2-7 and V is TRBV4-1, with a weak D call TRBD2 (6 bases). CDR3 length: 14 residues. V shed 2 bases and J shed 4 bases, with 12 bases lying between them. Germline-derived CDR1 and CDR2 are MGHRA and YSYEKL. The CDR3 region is CASSQLVAEYEQYF. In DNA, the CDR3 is TGCGCCAGCAGCCAACTGGTAGCGGAGTACGAGCAGTACTTC.

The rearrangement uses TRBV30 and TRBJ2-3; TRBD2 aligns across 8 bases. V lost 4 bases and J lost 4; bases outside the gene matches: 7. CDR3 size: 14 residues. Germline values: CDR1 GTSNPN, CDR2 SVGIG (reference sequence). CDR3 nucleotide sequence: TGTGCCTGGAACCACGGGGGGGCCTCAGATACGCAGTATTTT. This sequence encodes CAWNHGGASDTQYF.

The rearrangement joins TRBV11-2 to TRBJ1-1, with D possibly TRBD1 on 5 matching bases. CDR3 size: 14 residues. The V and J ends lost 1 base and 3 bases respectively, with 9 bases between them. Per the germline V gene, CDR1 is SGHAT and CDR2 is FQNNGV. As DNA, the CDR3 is TGTGCCAGCAGCTTAGCGGTAGGGGACACTGAAGCTTTCTTT. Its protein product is CASSLAVGDTEAFF.

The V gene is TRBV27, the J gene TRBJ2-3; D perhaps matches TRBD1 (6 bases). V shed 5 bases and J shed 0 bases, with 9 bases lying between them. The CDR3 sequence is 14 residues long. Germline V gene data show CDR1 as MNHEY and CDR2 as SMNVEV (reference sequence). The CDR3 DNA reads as TGTGCCAGCAGTCCCGGGACAAGCACAGATACGCAGTATTTT. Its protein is CASSPGTSTDTQYF.

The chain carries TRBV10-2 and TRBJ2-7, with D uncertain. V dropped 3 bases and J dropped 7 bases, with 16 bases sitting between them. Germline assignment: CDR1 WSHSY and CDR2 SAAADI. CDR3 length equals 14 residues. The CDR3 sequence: CASSENSRSGEQYF. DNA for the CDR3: TGCGCCAGCAGTGAAAATAGCCGGTCTGGTGAGCAGTACTTC.

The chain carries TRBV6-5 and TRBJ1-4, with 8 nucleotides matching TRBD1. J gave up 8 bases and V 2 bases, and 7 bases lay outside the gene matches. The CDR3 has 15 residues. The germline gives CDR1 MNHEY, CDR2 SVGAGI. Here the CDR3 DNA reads TGTGCCAGCAGTTACACCACAGGGGGAGTCGAAAAACTGTTTTTT. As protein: CASSYTTGGVEKLFF.

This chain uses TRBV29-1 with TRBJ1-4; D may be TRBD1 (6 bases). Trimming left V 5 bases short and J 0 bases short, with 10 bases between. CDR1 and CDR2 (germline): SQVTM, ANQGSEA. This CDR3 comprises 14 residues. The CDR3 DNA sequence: TGCAGCGTTCGTACAGGGACAACTAATGAAAAACTGTTTTTT. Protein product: CSVRTGTTNEKLFF.

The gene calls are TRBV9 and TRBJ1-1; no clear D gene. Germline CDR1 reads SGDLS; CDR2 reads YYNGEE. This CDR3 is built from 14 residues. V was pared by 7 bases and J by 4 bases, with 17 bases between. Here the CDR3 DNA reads TGTGCCAGCGGGGTGGAGGGCGCGGGCACTGAAGCTTTCTTT. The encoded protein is CASGVEGAGTEAFF.

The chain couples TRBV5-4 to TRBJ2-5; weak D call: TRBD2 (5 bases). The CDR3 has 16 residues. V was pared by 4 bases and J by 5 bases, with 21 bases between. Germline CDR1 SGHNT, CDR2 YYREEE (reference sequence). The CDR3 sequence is CASSPRHSVAPETQYF. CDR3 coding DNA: TGTGCCAGCAGCCCGAGGCATAGCGTAGCTCCCGAGACCCAGTACTTC.

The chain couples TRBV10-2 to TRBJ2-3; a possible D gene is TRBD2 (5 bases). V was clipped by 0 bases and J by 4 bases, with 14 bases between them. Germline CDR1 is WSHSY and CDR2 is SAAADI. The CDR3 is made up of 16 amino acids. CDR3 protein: CASSESGIGGPDTQYF. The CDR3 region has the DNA TGCGCCAGCAGTGAGTCAGGAATCGGAGGTCCAGATACGCAGTATTTT.

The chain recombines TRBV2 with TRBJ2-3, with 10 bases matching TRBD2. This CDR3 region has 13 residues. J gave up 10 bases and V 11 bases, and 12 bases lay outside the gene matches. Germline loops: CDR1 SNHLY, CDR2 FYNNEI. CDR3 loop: CAGRLAGEFAQYF. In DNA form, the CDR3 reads TGTGCCGGACGACTAGCGGGTGAATTCGCGCAGTATTTT.

CDR3 bases: TGTGCCACCAGTGACTCCAGTTACACCGGGGAGCTGTTTTTT. The encoded protein is CATSDSSYTGELFF. The chain uses TRBV24-1 and TRBJ2-2; D gene unclear. CDR1 KGHDR and CDR2 SFDVKD come from the germline V gene. V gave up 4 bases and J gave up 3 bases, with 8 bases separating them. CDR3 length: 14 amino acids.

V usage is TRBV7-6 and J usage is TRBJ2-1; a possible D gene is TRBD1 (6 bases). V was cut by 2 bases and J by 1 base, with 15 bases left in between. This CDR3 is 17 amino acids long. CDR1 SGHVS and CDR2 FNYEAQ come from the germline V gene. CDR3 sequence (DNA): TGTGCCAGCAGCTTACACCCCAGGGGTCTGTCCTACAATGAGCAGTTCTTC. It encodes CASSLHPRGLSYNEQFF.

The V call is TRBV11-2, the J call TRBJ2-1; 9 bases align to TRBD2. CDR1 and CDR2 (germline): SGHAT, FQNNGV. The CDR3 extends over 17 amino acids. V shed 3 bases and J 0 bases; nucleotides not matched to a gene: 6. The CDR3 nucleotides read TGTGCCAGCAGCTTTAGCGGGGGTCTTAACTCCTACAATGAGCAGTTCTTC. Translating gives CASSFSGGLNSYNEQFF. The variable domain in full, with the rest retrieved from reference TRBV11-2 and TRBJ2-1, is EAGVAQSPRYKIIEKRQSVAFWCNPISGHATLYWYQQILGQGPKLLIQFQNNGVVDDSQLPKDRFSAERLKGVDSTLKIQPAKLEDSAVYLCASSFSGGLNSYNEQFFGPGTRLTVL.